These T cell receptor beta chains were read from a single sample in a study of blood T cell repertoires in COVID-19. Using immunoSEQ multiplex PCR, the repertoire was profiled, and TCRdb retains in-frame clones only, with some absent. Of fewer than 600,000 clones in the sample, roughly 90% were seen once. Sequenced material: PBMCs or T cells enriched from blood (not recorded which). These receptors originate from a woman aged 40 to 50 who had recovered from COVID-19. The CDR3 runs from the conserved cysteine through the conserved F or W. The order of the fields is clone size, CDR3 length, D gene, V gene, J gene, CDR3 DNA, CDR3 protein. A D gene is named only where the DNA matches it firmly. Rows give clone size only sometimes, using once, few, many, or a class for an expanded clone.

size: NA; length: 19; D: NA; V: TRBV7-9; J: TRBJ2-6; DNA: TGTGCCAGCAGCTTAGTCGTAGGGACACCCGTTTCTGGGGCCAACGTCCTGACTTTC; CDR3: CASSLVVGTPVSGANVLTF
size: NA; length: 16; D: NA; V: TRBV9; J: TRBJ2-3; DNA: TGTGCCAGCAGCCCCTCCGGACACCCTAGCACAGATACGCAGTATTTT; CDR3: CASSPSGHPSTDTQYF
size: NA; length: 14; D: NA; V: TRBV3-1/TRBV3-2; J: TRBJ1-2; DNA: TGTGCCAGCAGCCAAGATCCAGGGGTGCGGGGCTACACCTTC; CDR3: CASSQDPGVRGYTF
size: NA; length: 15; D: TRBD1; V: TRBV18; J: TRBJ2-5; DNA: TGTGCCAGCTCGTCGACAGGGCTGTGGAAAGAGACCCAGTACTTC; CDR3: CASSSTGLWKETQYF
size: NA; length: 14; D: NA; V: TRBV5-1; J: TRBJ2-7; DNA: TGCGCCAGCAGCTCTGGCAGGGCGACCTACGAGCAGTACTTC; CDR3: CASSSGRATYEQYF
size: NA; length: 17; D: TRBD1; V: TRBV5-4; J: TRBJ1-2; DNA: TGTGCCAGCAGCTTGTGGGGAGTCGGACAGGGCGAATATGGCTACACCTTC; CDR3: CASSLWGVGQGEYGYTF
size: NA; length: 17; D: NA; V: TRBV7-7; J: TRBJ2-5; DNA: TGTGCTAGCAGCTTAGCTCAGGGGCCCGCGGACTTCGAGACCCAGTACTTC; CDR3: CASSLAQGPADFETQYF
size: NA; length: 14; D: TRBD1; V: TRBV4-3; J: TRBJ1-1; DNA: TGCGCCAGCAGCCAAGTGGACAGGGGCACTGAAGCTTTCTTT; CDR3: CASSQVDRGTEAFF
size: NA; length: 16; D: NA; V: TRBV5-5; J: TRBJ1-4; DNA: TGTGCCAGCAGCCCGGAGGGAGCCCTGACTAATGAAAAACTGTTTTTT; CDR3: CASSPEGALTNEKLFF
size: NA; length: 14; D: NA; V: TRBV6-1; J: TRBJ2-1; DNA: TGTGCCAGCAGTGAAGGCGTTGGGGAGGATGAGCAGTTCTTC; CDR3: CASSEGVGEDEQFF
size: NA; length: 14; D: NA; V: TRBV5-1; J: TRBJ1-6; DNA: TGCGCCAGCAGCCTGGCGGGAGTAGATTCACCCCTCCACTTT; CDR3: CASSLAGVDSPLHF
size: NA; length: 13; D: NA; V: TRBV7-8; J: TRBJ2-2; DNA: TGTGCCAGCAGCTCGGGGAACACCGGGGAGCTGTTTTTT; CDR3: CASSSGNTGELFF
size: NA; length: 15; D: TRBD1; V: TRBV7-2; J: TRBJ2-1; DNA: TGTGCCAGCAGCCCAGGACAGGGAATCTACAATGAGCAGTTCTTC; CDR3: CASSPGQGIYNEQFF
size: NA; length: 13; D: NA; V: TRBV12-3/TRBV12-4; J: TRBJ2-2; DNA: TGTGCCAGCAGTTTATCAAACACCGGGGAGCTGTTTTTT; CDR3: CASSLSNTGELFF
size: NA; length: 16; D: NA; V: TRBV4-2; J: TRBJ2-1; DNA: TGTGCCAGCAGCCAAGAGGGCTTTTCCCCCCAAAATGAGCAGTTCTTC; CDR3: CASSQEGFSPQNEQFF
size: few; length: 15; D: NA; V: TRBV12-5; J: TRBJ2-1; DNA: TGTGCTAGTGGTTCACCCTTGACAGGATACAATGAGCAGTTCTTC; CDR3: CASGSPLTGYNEQFF
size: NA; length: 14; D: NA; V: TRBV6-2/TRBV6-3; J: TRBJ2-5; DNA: TGTGCCAGCAGCTTTTACAGGGTCCAAGAGACCCAGTACTTC; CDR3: CASSFYRVQETQYF
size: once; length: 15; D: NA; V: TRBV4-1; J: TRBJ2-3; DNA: TGCGCCAGCAGCCAAGATGGGCTACCCACAGATACGCAGTATTTT; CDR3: CASSQDGLPTDTQYF
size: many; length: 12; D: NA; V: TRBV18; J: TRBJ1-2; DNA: TGTGCCAGCTCGACAGAGAACTATGGCTACACCTTC; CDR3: CASSTENYGYTF
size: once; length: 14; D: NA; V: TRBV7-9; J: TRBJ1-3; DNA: TGTGCCAGCAGCTTAGGAACATTAGGAAACACCATATATTTT; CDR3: CASSLGTLGNTIYF
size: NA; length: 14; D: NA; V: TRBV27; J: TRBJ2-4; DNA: TGTGCCAGCAGTTTACGACAGGCCGGGAACATTCAGTACTTC; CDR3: CASSLRQAGNIQYF
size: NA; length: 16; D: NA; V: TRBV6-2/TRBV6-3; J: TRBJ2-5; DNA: TGTGCCAGCAGTTATTTCCATCCAGGGGTACGAGAGACCCAGTACTTC; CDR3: CASSYFHPGVRETQYF
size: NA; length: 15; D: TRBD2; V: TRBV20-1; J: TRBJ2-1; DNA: TGCAGTGCCAGTAGCGGGGCGAGCTCCTACAATGAGCAGTTCTTC; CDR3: CSASSGASSYNEQFF
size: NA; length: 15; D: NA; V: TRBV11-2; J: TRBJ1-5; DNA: TGTGCCAGCAGCTTAGACGGGGGGGCGGGTCAGCCCCAGCATTTT; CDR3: CASSLDGGAGQPQHF
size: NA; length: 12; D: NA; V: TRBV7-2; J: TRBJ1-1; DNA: TGTGCCAGCAGCTTCGGGAGTACTGAAGCTTTCTTT; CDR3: CASSFGSTEAFF
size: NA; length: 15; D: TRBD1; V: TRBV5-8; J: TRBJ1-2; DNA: TGTGCCAGCAGCTTGGGTACAGGGGGCTACTATGGCTACACCTTC; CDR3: CASSLGTGGYYGYTF
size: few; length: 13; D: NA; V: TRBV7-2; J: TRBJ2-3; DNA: TGTGCCAGCAGCTCTCCCTCCACAGATACGCAGTATTTT; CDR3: CASSSPSTDTQYF
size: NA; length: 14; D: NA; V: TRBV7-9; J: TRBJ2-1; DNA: TGTGCCAGCGAAGTGGCGGCGGTTAAATATGAGCAGTTCTTC; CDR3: CASEVAAVKYEQFF
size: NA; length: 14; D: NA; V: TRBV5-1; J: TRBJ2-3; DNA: TGCGCCAGCAGCAAAGGGGAAATCACAAATACGCAGTATTTT; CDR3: CASSKGEITNTQYF
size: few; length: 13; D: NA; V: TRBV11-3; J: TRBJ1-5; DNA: TGTGCCAGCAGCCTAGGCGTCAATCAGCCCCAGCATTTT; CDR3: CASSLGVNQPQHF
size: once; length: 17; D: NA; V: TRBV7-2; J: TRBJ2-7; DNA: TGTGCCAGCAGCTTAGAGTTTGCTAGGACAGCCTCCTACGAGCAGTACTTC; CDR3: CASSLEFARTASYEQYF
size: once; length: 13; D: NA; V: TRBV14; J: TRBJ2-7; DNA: TGTGCCAGCAGTTTACTACCATCCTACGAGCAGTACTTC; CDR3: CASSLLPSYEQYF
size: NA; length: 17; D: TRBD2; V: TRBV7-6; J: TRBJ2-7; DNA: TGTGCCAGCAGCTCTTACCCTAGCGGAGCGAGCTCCTACGAGCAGTACTTC; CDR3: CASSSYPSGASSYEQYF
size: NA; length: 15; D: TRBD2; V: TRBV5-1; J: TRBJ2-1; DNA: TGCGCCAGCAGCAAGACTAGCCCGAGGGTTGATGAGCAGTTCTTC; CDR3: CASSKTSPRVDEQFF
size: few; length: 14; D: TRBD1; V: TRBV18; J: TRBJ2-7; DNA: TGTGCCAGCTCTCTGGGACAGGGGGCCTACGAGCAGTACTTC; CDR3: CASSLGQGAYEQYF
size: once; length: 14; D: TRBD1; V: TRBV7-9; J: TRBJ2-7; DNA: TGTGCCAGCAGTACTCGACAGGGTCTCTACGAGCAGTACTTC; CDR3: CASSTRQGLYEQYF
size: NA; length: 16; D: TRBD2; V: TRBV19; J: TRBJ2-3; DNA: TGTGCCAGTAGTCCGATACTAGCGGGAGATGGAGATACGCAGTATTTT; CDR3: CASSPILAGDGDTQYF
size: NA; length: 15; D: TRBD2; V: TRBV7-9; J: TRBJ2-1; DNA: TGTGCCAGCAGCTTTACTAGCGGGTCTGGGAATGAGCAGTTCTTC; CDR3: CASSFTSGSGNEQFF
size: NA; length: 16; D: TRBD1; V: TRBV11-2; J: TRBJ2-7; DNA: TGTGCCAGCAGCTCCCACGCCGGGACAGGGGAGTACGAGCAGTACTTC; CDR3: CASSSHAGTGEYEQYF
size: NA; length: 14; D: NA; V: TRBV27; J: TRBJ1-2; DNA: TGTGCCAGCAGCCAAGGGGGACGGACCTATGGCTACACCTTC; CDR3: CASSQGGRTYGYTF
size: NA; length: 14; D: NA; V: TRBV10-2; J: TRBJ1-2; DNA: TGCGCCAGCAGTGAGTCGGGGGGGGTCTATGGCTACACCTTC; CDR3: CASSESGGVYGYTF
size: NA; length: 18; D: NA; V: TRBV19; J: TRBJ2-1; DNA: TGTGCCAGTAGTATAGATGGGACGTACGGGGGATCCTACAATGAGCAGTTCTTC; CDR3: CASSIDGTYGGSYNEQFF
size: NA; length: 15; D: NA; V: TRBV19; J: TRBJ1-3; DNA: TGTGCCAGTAAGTCTTTCGGGAACTCTGGAAACACCATATATTTT; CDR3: CASKSFGNSGNTIYF
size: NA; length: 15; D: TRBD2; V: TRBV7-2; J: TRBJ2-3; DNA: TGTGCCAGCAGCTTTTCCAGCGGGAGCCCAGATACGCAGTATTTT; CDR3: CASSFSSGSPDTQYF
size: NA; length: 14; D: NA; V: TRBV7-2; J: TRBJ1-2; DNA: TGTGCCAGCAGCTTAGTTGCGACAGCCTATGGCTACACCTTC; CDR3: CASSLVATAYGYTF
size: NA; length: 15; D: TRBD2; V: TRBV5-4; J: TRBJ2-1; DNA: TGTGCCAGCATGGGGACTAGCGGGAGGGCGGGTGAGCAGTTCTTC; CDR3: CASMGTSGRAGEQFF
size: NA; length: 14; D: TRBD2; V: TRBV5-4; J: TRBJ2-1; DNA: TGTGCCAGCAGCTTGGACCTAGCGGGAGGTGAGCAGTTCTTC; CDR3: CASSLDLAGGEQFF
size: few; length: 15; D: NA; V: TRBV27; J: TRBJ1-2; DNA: TGTGCCAGCAGTTTATCGAATCGGGGTAACTATGGCTACACCTTC; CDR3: CASSLSNRGNYGYTF
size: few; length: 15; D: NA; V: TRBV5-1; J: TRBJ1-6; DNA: TGCGCCAGCAGCTTGGAAGGGCAGGGAATTTCACCCCTCCACTTT; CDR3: CASSLEGQGISPLHF
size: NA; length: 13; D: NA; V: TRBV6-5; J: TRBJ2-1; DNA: TGTGCCAGCAGTTATCAGGCCTACAATGAGCAGTTCTTC; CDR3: CASSYQAYNEQFF
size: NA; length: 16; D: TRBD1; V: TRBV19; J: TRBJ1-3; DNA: TGTGCCAGTAGTCCATCGGGACAGAACTCTGGAAACACCATATATTTT; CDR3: CASSPSGQNSGNTIYF
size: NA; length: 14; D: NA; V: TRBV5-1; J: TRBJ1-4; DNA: TGCGCCAGCAGCTTAGGGCGGGGTAATGAAAAACTGTTTTTT; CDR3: CASSLGRGNEKLFF
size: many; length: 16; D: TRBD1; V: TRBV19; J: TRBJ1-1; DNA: TGTGCCAGTAGTACCCCAACAGGGGGCGTAAACACTGAAGCTTTCTTT; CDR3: CASSTPTGGVNTEAFF